Listed below are T cell receptor beta chains from one sample, sequenced in a study of cytomegalovirus exposure and HLA in healthy donors. Profiled with immunoSEQ multiplex PCR; TCRdb holds only in-frame clones, not every one. The sample has more than 150,000 clones; about 79% are singletons. The sequenced material came from PBMCs. These receptor sequences come from a man aged 18 to 30 in good health and CMV-seronegative. Each CDR3 is given with its conserved first and last residue. The D gene is left open where the match is weak. Part of the rows lack a size; the others show once, few, many or a class for expanded clones.

CDR3 DNA | CDR3 protein | clone size | J gene | D gene | V gene
TGTGCCAGCAGCTTAGTATCCACAGATACGCAGTATTTT | CASSLVSTDTQYF | . | TRBJ2-3 | . | TRBV7-2
TGTGCCACCAGCAGCCCCGGGAAGGGGGCCCATCAGCCCCAGCATTTT | CATSSPGKGAHQPQHF | . | TRBJ1-5 | TRBD1 | TRBV15
TGTGCCAGCAGCTTCAACGGAGGGTATTCACCCCTCCACTTT | CASSFNGGYSPLHF | few | TRBJ1-6 | . | TRBV5-8
TGTGCCAGTAGTATCGGGACAGGGCAACCCGGGGAGCTGTTTTTT | CASSIGTGQPGELFF | few | TRBJ2-2 | TRBD1 | TRBV19
TGTGCCAGCAGCTTAAAAGCACTCGGAGATACGCAGTATTTT | CASSLKALGDTQYF | . | TRBJ2-3 | . | TRBV7-3
TGTGCCAGCAGTTGGGCTAGCGGAACCTACGAGCAGTACTTC | CASSWASGTYEQYF | . | TRBJ2-7 | TRBD2 | TRBV27
TGTGCCAGTAGTATGGGGCAGGGGCTCGGGAGCAATCAGCCCCAGCATTTT | CASSMGQGLGSNQPQHF | once | TRBJ1-5 | . | TRBV19
TGTGCCAGCAGGCCCGAGGGCTATACCTACGAGCAGTACTTC | CASRPEGYTYEQYF | few | TRBJ2-7 | . | TRBV7-9
TGTGCCAGCAGTGATAAGGCCCGGGGAGATACGCAGTATTTT | CASSDKARGDTQYF | . | TRBJ2-3 | . | TRBV6-1
TGTGCCAGCAGTTTATCGTTCGGGTCTGATAGACCCCTCCACTTT | CASSLSFGSDRPLHF | . | TRBJ1-6 | . | TRBV27
TGCGCCAGCAGCCAAGATGGAGGGGAAGAGACCCAGTACTTC | CASSQDGGEETQYF | . | TRBJ2-5 | . | TRBV4-1
TGCGCCAGCAGCTACGACGGGGGAAATAATTCACCCCTCCACTTT | CASSYDGGNNSPLHF | once | TRBJ1-6 | . | TRBV5-1
TGCGCCAGCAGGGCGACAACTGTTGCCGGCGAGCAGTACTTC | CASRATTVAGEQYF | . | TRBJ2-7 | . | TRBV5-1
TGTGCCAGCAGCTCAGCCGGGGATGAGCAGTTCTTC | CASSSAGDEQFF | . | TRBJ2-1 | . | TRBV7-9
TGTGCCAGTAGACACATCTCTGGGGCCAACGTCCTGACTTTC | CASRHISGANVLTF | . | TRBJ2-6 | . | TRBV19
TGTGCCAGCAGTGAACGGACTAGTAGCTCCTACGAGCAGTACTTC | CASSERTSSSYEQYF | . | TRBJ2-7 | TRBD2 | TRBV2
TGTGCCAGCAGCTTAAGGCGGACTAGCGGGAGGTTCTACGAGCAGTACTTC | CASSLRRTSGRFYEQYF | few | TRBJ2-7 | TRBD2 | TRBV7-2
TGCAGTGCTACAGGGGCCGGGGAGCTGTTTTTT | CSATGAGELFF | . | TRBJ2-2 | . | TRBV20-1
TGTGCCAGCAAAGCAGGTGGCAATCAGCCCCAGCATTTT | CASKAGGNQPQHF | . | TRBJ1-5 | . | TRBV6-1
TGTGCCAGCAGTGTAGGATCCGGGTTCGGCTCCTACAATGAGCAGTTCTTC | CASSVGSGFGSYNEQFF | . | TRBJ2-1 | . | TRBV2
TGTGCCAGTAGTAGCCCGCTTAACAGGGGCGGGTATGGCTACACCTTC | CASSSPLNRGGYGYTF | . | TRBJ1-2 | TRBD1 | TRBV19
TGTGCCAGCAGCTTAGGGTTGCAACACGGGGAGCTGTTTTTT | CASSLGLQHGELFF | . | TRBJ2-2 | . | TRBV7-9
TGTGCCAGCAGTTCGACTAGCGGTTTCCAAGAGACCCAGTACTTC | CASSSTSGFQETQYF | . | TRBJ2-5 | TRBD2 | TRBV7-3
TGTGCCTCTAACTCCAGGGATAATTCACCCCTCCACTTT | CASNSRDNSPLHF | . | TRBJ1-6 | . | TRBV5-8
TGTGCCTGGAGAACCGGGACAGGGGTGGCGAAAGATACGCAGTATTTT | CAWRTGTGVAKDTQYF | . | TRBJ2-3 | TRBD1 | TRBV30
TGCGCCAGCAGTCTAGCGGGGAACAACAATGAGCAGTTCTTC | CASSLAGNNNEQFF | . | TRBJ2-1 | TRBD2 | TRBV5-1
TGCGCCAAGCAGGAGGGGGGGTTATGCTATGAGCAGTTCTTC | CAKQEGGLCYEQFF | once | TRBJ2-1 | . | TRBV10-1
TGTGCCAGCAGCGGGACTCTACGAGGTGAGCAGTTCTTC | CASSGTLRGEQFF | . | TRBJ2-1 | . | TRBV5-8
TGTGCCAGCAGCCCGGGACTAGCGGGACGAGAGACCCAGTACTTC | CASSPGLAGRETQYF | once | TRBJ2-5 | TRBD2 | TRBV7-9
TGTGCCTTCGCCGGGACTCCGAGGAGCTCCTACGAGCAGTACTTC | CAFAGTPRSSYEQYF | few | TRBJ2-7 | . | TRBV30
TGTGCCAGCAGCGGCGCCCGACAGACCTATGGCTACACCTTC | CASSGARQTYGYTF | . | TRBJ1-2 | . | TRBV9
TGTGCCAGCAGCTGGGGACAGGGGCCCCAGCCCCAGCATTTT | CASSWGQGPQPQHF | few | TRBJ1-5 | TRBD1 | TRBV28
TGTGCCAGCACCCCGGACAGGGTCTACAATGAGCAGTTCTTC | CASTPDRVYNEQFF | . | TRBJ2-1 | TRBD1 | TRBV11-2
TGTGCCAGCAGCTTGGGAGGGACTCCGAGCAATCAGCCCCAGCATTTT | CASSLGGTPSNQPQHF | . | TRBJ1-5 | . | TRBV5-4
TGTGCCAGCAGCCGCAGGGTTAACGAGCAGTACTTC | CASSRRVNEQYF | . | TRBJ2-7 | . | TRBV13
TGCGCCAGTACCCGTGGGGACAGTTGGGAGACCCAGTACTTC | CASTRGDSWETQYF | . | TRBJ2-5 | TRBD1 | TRBV5-1
TGTGCCAGCAGTGAAGGCGGACAGTCTAATGAAAAACTGTTTTTT | CASSEGGQSNEKLFF | . | TRBJ1-4 | . | TRBV2
TGTGCCAGCAGGGGACACCGTGAAGCTTTCTTT | CASRGHREAFF | . | TRBJ1-1 | . | TRBV6-1
TGTGCCAGCACCATTGGGGGGGGGAGCTCCTATAATTCACCCCTCCACTTT | CASTIGGGSSYNSPLHF | . | TRBJ1-6 | . | TRBV25-1
TGTGCCAGTCGGGCCAGGGGAAATTCACCCCTCCACTTT | CASRARGNSPLHF | few | TRBJ1-6 | . | TRBV7-8
TGTGCCACCCTTTGCCGAACAGGACCCTATGGCTACACCTTC | CATLCRTGPYGYTF | . | TRBJ1-2 | . | TRBV15
TGTGCCAGCAGGCGAGAGGGCTACGAGCAGTACTTC | CASRREGYEQYF | few | TRBJ2-7 | . | TRBV2
TGTGCCAGCAGTTGGACTTCCGAGCAGTACTTC | CASSWTSEQYF | . | TRBJ2-7 | . | TRBV2
TGTGCCAGCAGTGCACAATCCTGGTATGGCTACACCTTC | CASSAQSWYGYTF | once | TRBJ1-2 | . | TRBV6-4
TGTGCCAGCAGCCTAGGGCCGGACAGGGGGAATCAGCCCCAGCATTTT | CASSLGPDRGNQPQHF | . | TRBJ1-5 | TRBD1 | TRBV28
TGTGCCAGCACCCCAGGGATTGTTAGCAATCAGCCCCAGCATTTT | CASTPGIVSNQPQHF | . | TRBJ1-5 | . | TRBV7-2
TGCGCCAGCAGGGCGGACAGGGGGAGGAACGAGCAGTACTTC | CASRADRGRNEQYF | few | TRBJ2-7 | TRBD1 | TRBV5-1
TGTGCCAGCAGCGCGATACAGGGCCCACCCCTCCACTTT | CASSAIQGPPLHF | . | TRBJ1-6 | . | TRBV5-8
TGTGCCAGCAGTTTTCCCCTTTCCGGGGTGCTCTCCGGGGCCAACGTCCTGACTTTC | CASSFPLSGVLSGANVLTF | . | TRBJ2-6 | . | TRBV28
TGCGCCAGCAGGGTAGCGGGAGGGCCGTACGAGCAGTACTTC | CASRVAGGPYEQYF | . | TRBJ2-7 | TRBD2 | TRBV10-2
TGTGCCAGCAGCTTAAAGTCAGGGGGCACGGGGGGCTACACCTTC | CASSLKSGGTGGYTF | once | TRBJ1-2 | TRBD1 | TRBV7-3
TGTGCCAGTAGTATGGTCAGGGTGACAGATACGCAGTATTTT | CASSMVRVTDTQYF | . | TRBJ2-3 | . | TRBV19